This TCR beta chain derives from a study of blood T cell repertoires in COVID-19. As for the study in general: Researchers got acute and convalescent COVID-19 samples from the United States, Italy and Spain. Sources were T cells, B-cell-depleted T cells, or PBMCs; the material itself was cDNA or gDNA.

Per germline, CDR1 KGHDR and CDR2 SFDVKD. V was pared by 6 bases and J by 3 bases, with 7 bases of the junction left unmatched. This CDR3 has 15 residues. As originally analysed: From reference gene primer amplification, estimates of nucleated cell counts were derived. Sequencing was performed with immunoSEQ multiplex PCR; in TCRdb, only in-frame clones are kept and a portion is missing. V and J calls and clone size are copied from that table; D and trimming were computed from the DNA. The data contain 120,000 or so clones, more than 70% of them singletons. The source of this sequence is a man older than 75 with active or convalescent COVID-19. The J gene is TRBJ2-3, the V gene TRBV24-1; TRBD1 matches 8 bases. The sample comprised peripheral blood. The CDR3 is CATSIGQGETDTQYF. CDR3 sequence (DNA): TGTGCCACCAGTATAGGACAGGGTGAAACAGATACGCAGTATTTT.